Included here is one T cell receptor beta chain sequence, with context. Its antigen is unknown. 60 Vbeta and 13 Jbeta primers were used in PCR. Method: immunoSEQ multiplex PCR; TCRdb's copy keeps in-frame clones and lacks some. The sample lists 120,000 or so clones; more than 70% were seen once. These data originate in a study of cytomegalovirus exposure and HLA in healthy donors. The study's findings and limits: In a later analysis, TCR beta V- and J-gene trimming showed a link to a missense DCLRE1C variant.

This CDR3 has 16 amino acids. The V and J ends lost 0 bases and 4 bases respectively, with 12 bases between them. CDR1 is LGHNA and CDR2 is YNFKEQ in the germline V gene. This clonotype was obtained from a woman aged 55-70 years in good health and CMV-seropositive. The chain joins TRBV4-2 to TRBJ1-4; D is perhaps TRBD1 (6 bases). The sequenced sample was PBMCs. CDR3 amino acids: CASSQDPDRFNEKLFF. DNA of the CDR3: TGTGCCAGCAGCCAAGACCCGGACAGATTTAATGAAAAACTGTTTTTT.